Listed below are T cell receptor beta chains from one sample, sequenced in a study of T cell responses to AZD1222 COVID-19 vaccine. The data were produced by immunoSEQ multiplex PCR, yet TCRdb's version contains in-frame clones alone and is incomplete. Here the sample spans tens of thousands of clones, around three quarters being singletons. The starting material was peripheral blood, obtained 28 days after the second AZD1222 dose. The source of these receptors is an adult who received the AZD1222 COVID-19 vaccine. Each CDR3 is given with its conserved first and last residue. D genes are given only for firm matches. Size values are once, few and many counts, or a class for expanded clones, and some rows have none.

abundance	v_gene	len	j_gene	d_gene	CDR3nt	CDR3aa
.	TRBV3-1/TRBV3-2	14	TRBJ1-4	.	TGTGCCAGCAGCCAAGGCTCCTATGGGGAAAAACTGTTTTTT	CASSQGSYGEKLFF
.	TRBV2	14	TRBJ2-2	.	TGTGCCAGCAAGGTAGCGGAATACACCGGGGAGCTGTTTTTT	CASKVAEYTGELFF
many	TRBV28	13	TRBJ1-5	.	TGTGCCAGCAGGTCAACAGGGAATCAGCCCCAGCATTTT	CASRSTGNQPQHF
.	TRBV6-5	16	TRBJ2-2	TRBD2	TGTGCCAGCAGTTACTCGGCGGGGGTTACCACCGGGGAGCTGTTTTTT	CASSYSAGVTTGELFF
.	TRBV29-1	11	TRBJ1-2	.	TGCAGCGTTAGGGGGGACTATGGCTACACCTTC	CSVRGDYGYTF
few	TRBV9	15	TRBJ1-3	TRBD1	TGTGCCAGCAGCGTGGACAGGGTCCCTGGAAACACCATATATTTT	CASSVDRVPGNTIYF
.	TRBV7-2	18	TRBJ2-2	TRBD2	TGTGCCAGCAGCTTGACTAGCGGGGGCCCGGCGAGAACCGGGGAGCTGTTTTTT	CASSLTSGGPARTGELFF
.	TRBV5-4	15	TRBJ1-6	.	TGTGCCAGCAGCTCGGCGCAGGGTTATAATTCACCCCTCCACTTT	CASSSAQGYNSPLHF
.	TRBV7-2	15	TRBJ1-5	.	TGTGCCAGCAGCTTAGCGTCGGGGGCTAGTCAGCCCCAGCATTTT	CASSLASGASQPQHF
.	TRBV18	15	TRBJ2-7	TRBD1	TGTGCCAGCTCACGAACCGGGACAGGTACCTACGAGCAGTACTTC	CASSRTGTGTYEQYF
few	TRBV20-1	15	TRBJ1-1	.	TGCAGTGCTAGTCCGGACAGATACTCGAACACTGAAGCTTTCTTT	CSASPDRYSNTEAFF
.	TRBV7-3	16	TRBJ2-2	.	TGTGCCAGCAGCCGAGACCCAACCGCGAACACCGGGGAGCTGTTTTTT	CASSRDPTANTGELFF
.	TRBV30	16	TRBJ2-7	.	TGTGCCTGGAGTGTACACTTCGCAGGTCCAGGCTACGAGCAGTACTTC	CAWSVHFAGPGYEQYF
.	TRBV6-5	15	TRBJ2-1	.	TGTGCCAGCAAATTTGACGGTAACTCCTACAATGAGCAGTTCTTC	CASKFDGNSYNEQFF
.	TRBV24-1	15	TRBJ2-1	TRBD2	TGTGCCACCAGTGATTTGCAAGCGGGGGCCAATGAGCAGTTCTTC	CATSDLQAGANEQFF
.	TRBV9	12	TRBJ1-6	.	TGTGCCAGCAGCGTACAGGGGACACCCCTCCACTTT	CASSVQGTPLHF
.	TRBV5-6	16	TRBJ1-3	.	TGTGCCAGCAGCTCCCGTGAGGCTCTCTCTGGAAACACCATATATTTT	CASSSREALSGNTIYF
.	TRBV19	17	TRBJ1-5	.	TGTGCCAGTAGTATAGCTGGCACAACGGGCGGCAATCAGCCCCAGCATTTT	CASSIAGTTGGNQPQHF
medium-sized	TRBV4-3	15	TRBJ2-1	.	TGCGCCAGCAGCCAAGAGATAGTTTCACTAAAGGAGCAGTTCTTC	CASSQEIVSLKEQFF